Each of the 32 T cell receptor beta chains below was sequenced from the same sample in a study of cytomegalovirus exposure and HLA in healthy donors. TCRdb's copy holds only in-frame clones and misses some; the assay was immunoSEQ multiplex PCR. The table lists fewer than 150,000 clones, 85% to 90% of them singletons. The sample was PBMCs. These receptors were taken from a woman aged 18-30 years in good health and CMV-seropositive.

V usage is TRBV7-8 and J usage is TRBJ2-5; 10 bases fit TRBD2. CDR1 is SGHVS, CDR2 FQNEAQ, per germline. CDR3 length equals 15 residues. After removal of 5 bases from V and 4 bases from J, the junction contained 7 bases not matched to a gene. The CDR3: CASSQRAGGLETQYF. In DNA, the CDR3 is TGTGCCAGCAGCCAACGAGCGGGGGGGTTAGAGACCCAGTACTTC.

This rearrangement joins TRBV9 to TRBJ2-3, with a possible D match to TRBD1 (7 bases). The germline CDR1 and CDR2 sequences are SGDLS and YYNGEE. Trimming cost V 1 base and J 2 bases, with 17 bases left between them. The CDR3 contains 17 residues. CDR3: CASSVQGGTSYTDTQYF. The DNA for the CDR3 is TGTGCCAGCAGCGTACAGGGGGGAACCTCCTACACAGATACGCAGTATTTT.

The chain employs TRBV9 and TRBJ1-6; 11 bases map to TRBD1. The CDR3 is made up of 17 amino acids. Germline-derived CDR1 and CDR2 are SGDLS and YYNGEE. With 4 bases clipped from V and 6 bases from J, the junction kept 9 bases outside the gene matches. CDR3 bases: TGTGCCAGCAGCCCAGGACAGGGGGCGTATTTTAATTCACCCCTCCACTTT. Its protein product is CASSPGQGAYFNSPLHF.

The V and J genes are TRBV5-8 and TRBJ1-3; D is ambiguous. Germline CDR1 and CDR2: SGHTS and YDEGEE. The CDR3 contains 14 residues. Trimming cost V 1 base and J 4 bases, with 9 bases left between them. CDR3: CASSLWAPGNTIYF. The CDR3 DNA is TGTGCCAGCAGCTTGTGGGCCCCGGGAAACACCATATATTTT.

The chain couples TRBV6-1 to TRBJ1-6; D may be TRBD1 (6 bases). This CDR3 contains 13 residues. Germline loops: CDR1 MNHNS, CDR2 SASEGT. The ends were cut back, 8 bases at V and 10 bases at J, with 15 bases in the middle. In DNA, the CDR3 is TGTGCCAGCGAGACAGGTACGAAGTCACCCCTCCACTTT. Its protein is CASETGTKSPLHF.

This clone appeared once. This rearrangement joins TRBV2 to TRBJ2-3, with 8 bases identical to TRBD2. The CDR3 is made up of 14 amino acids. The J segment lost 7 bases and the V segment lost 8 bases, leaving 11 bases of the junction unmatched. Germline V gene sequence: CDR1 SNHLY, CDR2 FYNNEI. The CDR3 DNA reads TGTGCCAGCTTGCTGGCGGGGGGCGCATATACGCAGTATTTT. Translating gives CASLLAGGAYTQYF.

This rearrangement joins TRBV18 to TRBJ1-5; TRBD1 is a possible D gene (6 bases). Trimming shortened V by 6 bases and J by 3 bases, and 15 bases separated the two germline ends. CDR3 size: 15 residues. The germline CDR1 and CDR2 sequences are KGHSH and LQKENI. The CDR3: CASSRTVLDNQPQHF. As DNA, the CDR3 is TGTGCCAGCTCCCGGACAGTTTTAGACAATCAGCCCCAGCATTTT.

This chain uses TRBV6-6 with TRBJ1-2; the D is unclear. The CDR3 has 15 amino acids. Germline CDR1 reads MNHNY; CDR2 reads SVGAGI (reference sequence). Trimming left V 2 bases short and J 1 base short, with 11 bases between. CDR3 in DNA: TGTGCCAGCAGTTACCGGCTGGGGAGTAACTATGGCTACACCTTC. Protein: CASSYRLGSNYGYTF.

This clone occurred once. V is TRBV25-1 and J is TRBJ2-7; perhaps TRBD2 as D (6 bases). CDR3 length: 11 residues. In germline, CDR1 is MGHDK, CDR2 SYGVNS. Between the trimmed V and J ends, which lost 8 bases and 3 bases, there was a span of 8 bases. CDR3 residues: CASGGYYEQYF. The CDR3 nucleotides are TGTGCCAGCGGGGGGTACTACGAGCAGTACTTC.

This rearrangement joins TRBV5-4 to TRBJ1-1; the match to TRBD1 covers 8 bases. CDR3 length: 15 residues. Germline V gives CDR1 SGHNT, CDR2 YYREEE (reference sequence). Losses at the gene ends were 4 bases for V and 11 bases for J; bases not matched to a gene: 16. The CDR3 DNA reads TGTGCCAGCAGCAGAGGGGGCAGGGGGCCGGGAAATGCTTTCTTT. Amino acid sequence: CASSRGGRGPGNAFF.

The chain is built from TRBV5-4 and TRBJ2-7, with 9 bases aligning to TRBD2. Losses at the gene ends were 0 bases for V and 4 bases for J; bases not matched to a gene: 5. The CDR3 sequence is 15 residues long. From germline, CDR1 is SGHNT and CDR2 YYREEE (reference sequence). CDR3 nucleotide sequence: TGTGCCAGCAGCTTGGCGGCTAGCGGGGAGTACGAGCAGTACTTC. Translation: CASSLAASGEYEQYF.

This clone appeared a few times. The chain carries TRBV2 and TRBJ1-1, with D possibly TRBD1 on 5 matching bases. CDR3 length: 13 residues. Trimming stripped 6 bases from V and 10 bases from J, with 18 bases between. CDR1 is SNHLY and CDR2 is FYNNEI in the germline V gene. DNA for the CDR3: TGTGCCAGCAGCGCCATGGGGCAATCTGGAGCTTTCTTT. Encoded protein: CASSAMGQSGAFF.

This clone has only a few counts. V and J are TRBV5-4 and TRBJ1-6; weak D call: TRBD1 (5 bases). Trimming removed 4 bases from V and 8 bases from J, with 16 bases in between. Germline CDR1 reads SGHNT; CDR2 reads YYREEE (reference sequence). This CDR3 contains 15 residues. The CDR3 spells CASSGPRDSYSPLHF. For the CDR3, the DNA is TGTGCCAGCAGCGGCCCCCGGGACTCATATTCACCCCTCCACTTT.

V and J are TRBV15 and TRBJ2-3; 11 bases map to TRBD2. This CDR3 is built from 18 residues. CDR1 is LNHNV and CDR2 is YYDKDF in the germline V gene (reference sequence). V lost 7 bases to trimming and J lost 1 base; unmatched junction nucleotides: 13. The CDR3 coding sequence is TGTGCCACCACCCCCACTAGCGGGGGAGAGGGAGGCACAGATACGCAGTATTTT. This gives the protein CATTPTSGGEGGTDTQYF.

The sample holds a few counts of this clone. The genes are TRBV28 and TRBJ1-2, with D possibly matching TRBD1 (5 bases). V was shortened by 7 bases and J by 5 bases, with 17 bases between the two germline ends. There are 14 residues in the CDR3. Germline assignment: CDR1 MDHEN and CDR2 SYDVKM. CDR3: CASTFDGGWYGYTF. The CDR3 DNA reads as TGTGCCAGCACCTTTGACGGGGGATGGTATGGCTACACCTTC.

The rearrangement uses TRBV1 and TRBJ2-1; TRBD2, the D gene given by the table, was not confirmed from the DNA. TRBV1 counts as a pseudogene. The CDR3 spans 16 residues. The CDR3 is CTSSRVSGRPWDEQFF. The CDR3 DNA reads as TGCACCAGCAGCCGAGTTAGCGGGAGGCCGTGGGATGAGCAGTTCTTC.

The chain recombines TRBV28 with TRBJ1-5; the match to TRBD1 covers 8 bases. The V gene's germline CDR1 is MDHEN and CDR2 SYDVKM. V shed 6 bases and J 3 bases; nucleotides not matched to a gene: 4. This CDR3 is 14 amino acids long. CDR3 loop: CASSLTGANQPQHF. In DNA, the CDR3 is TGTGCCAGCAGCTTGACAGGGGCCAATCAGCCCCAGCATTTT.

The chain joins TRBV5-5 to TRBJ2-1; the match to TRBD2 covers 8 bases. CDR1 and CDR2 from the germline V gene are SGHKS and YYEKEE (reference sequence). There are 18 residues in the CDR3. The junction had 8 bases not matched to a gene; V was cut back by 0 bases and J by 0 bases. For the CDR3, the DNA is TGTGCCAGCAGCTTGGCGAGCGGGGGTCCGAGCTCCTACAATGAGCAGTTCTTC. It translates to CASSLASGGPSSYNEQFF.

This clone has a single count. This sequence joins TRBV19 and TRBJ1-4, with D possibly being TRBD1 (6 bases). The CDR3 totals 13 residues. V lost 7 bases to trimming and J lost 5 bases, with 11 bases between them. Germline CDR1 reads LNHDA; CDR2 reads SQIVND (reference sequence). The CDR3 bases are TGTGCCAGTATGGACAGCCAGAATGAAAAACTGTTTTTT. Residues: CASMDSQNEKLFF. Combining the CDR3 with reference TRBV19 and TRBJ1-4 gives the whole variable domain DGGITQSPKYLFRKEGQNVTLSCEQNLNHDAMYWYRQDPGQGLRLIYYSQIVNDFQKGDIAEGYSVSREKKESFPLTVTSAQKNPTAFYLCASMDSQNEKLFFGSGTQLSVL.

The genes are TRBV5-1 and TRBJ2-7; D is unresolved. The CDR3 extends over 12 amino acids. The germline V gene encodes CDR1 SGHRS and CDR2 YFSETQ. V gave up 1 base and J gave up 3 bases, with 5 bases separating them. As DNA, the CDR3 is TGCGCCAGCAGCTTGAACTACTACGAGCAGTACTTC. It specifies CASSLNYYEQYF. The full variable domain, in which reference TRBV5-1 and TRBJ2-7 provide the parts outside the CDR3, is KAGVTQTPRYLIKTRGQQVTLSCSPISGHRSVSWYQQTPGQGLQFLFEYFSETQRNKGNFPGRFSGRQFSNSRSEMNVSTLELGDSALYLCASSLNYYEQYFGPGTRLTVT.

This chain joins TRBV11-2 and TRBJ1-1; possibly TRBD1 for D (6 bases). Trimming pared 4 bases from V and 8 bases from J, leaving 11 bases between. This CDR3 spans 12 amino acids. The germline V gene encodes CDR1 SGHAT and CDR2 FQNNGV. The CDR3 DNA reads TGTGCCAGCAGCTACGGACAGACAGAAGCTTTCTTT. Encoded protein: CASSYGQTEAFF.

The chain combines TRBV29-1 with TRBJ2-1; D perhaps matches TRBD2 (5 bases). With 6 bases removed from V and 10 bases from J, the gap between germline ends came to 13 bases. The germline V gene has CDR1 SQVTM and CDR2 ANQGSEA. There are 11 residues in the CDR3. The CDR3 region is CSVAGGVEQFF. In DNA, the CDR3 is TGCAGCGTCGCGGGTGGGGTCGAGCAGTTCTTC.

This rearrangement joins TRBV4-3 to TRBJ2-7; TRBD2 agrees at 8 bases. CDR1 and CDR2 (germline): LGHNA, YSLEER. The CDR3 consists of 14 residues. V dropped 2 bases and J dropped 2; count of bases not matched to a gene: 2. In DNA form, the CDR3 reads TGCGCCAGCAGCCAAACTAGCGGCACCTACGAGCAGTACTTC. It translates to CASSQTSGTYEQYF.

The V call is TRBV5-4, the J call TRBJ1-5, with D perhaps TRBD1 (6 bases). The CDR3 consists of 14 residues. The germline V gene encodes CDR1 SGHNT and CDR2 YYREEE (reference sequence). Trimming shortened V by 2 bases and J by 7 bases, and 13 bases separated the two germline ends. CDR3 bases: TGTGCCAGCAGCTTACAGGGTAGTCGGCAGCCCCAGCATTTT. Its protein product is CASSLQGSRQPQHF. The full variable domain, in which reference TRBV5-4 and TRBJ1-5 provide the parts outside the CDR3, is ETGVTQSPTHLIKTRGQQVTLRCSSQSGHNTVSWYQQALGQGPQFIFQYYREEENGRGNFPPRFSGLQFPNYSSELNVNALELDDSALYLCASSLQGSRQPQHFGDGTRLSIL.

This chain connects TRBV7-9 to TRBJ1-5; maybe TRBD1 (5 bases). Germline values: CDR1 SEHNR, CDR2 FQNEAQ (reference sequence). The V gene lost 1 base and the J gene lost 6 bases, with 10 bases spanning the gap. The CDR3 length is 14 residues. The CDR3 is CASSLGGGGQPQHF. For the CDR3, the DNA is TGTGCCAGCAGCTTAGGCGGGGGAGGTCAGCCCCAGCATTTT. Looking up the rest from reference TRBV7-9 and TRBJ1-5 gives the full variable domain: DTGVSQNPRHKITKRGQNVTFRCDPISEHNRLYWYRQTLGQGPEFLTYFQNEAQLEKSRLLSDRFSAERPKGSFSTLEIQRTEQGDSAMYLCASSLGGGGQPQHFGDGTRLSIL.

The chain employs TRBV13 and TRBJ1-1; a possible D gene is TRBD1 (5 bases). Between the trimmed V and J ends, which lost 5 bases and 1 base, there was a span of 11 bases. Germline assignment: CDR1 PRHDT and CDR2 FYEKMQ (reference sequence). This CDR3 spans 14 amino acids. The CDR3 protein is CASSRGLTNTEAFF. The CDR3 region has the DNA TGTGCCAGCAGCCGGGGACTGACGAACACTGAAGCTTTCTTT.

V gene TRBV27 combines with J gene TRBJ2-7; perhaps TRBD2 as D (5 bases). CDR3 length: 13 amino acids. From germline, CDR1 is MNHEY and CDR2 SMNVEV (reference sequence). V lost 6 bases to trimming and J lost 0 bases, with 9 bases between them. The CDR3 nucleotides are TGTGCCAGCAGGCGAGGGAGCTCCTACGAGCAGTACTTC. Translation gives CASRRGSSYEQYF.

J is TRBJ1-5 and V is TRBV2; D gene ambiguous. Trimming shortened V by 3 bases and J by 2 bases, and 8 bases separated the two germline ends. The CDR3 runs to 14 residues. Germline loops: CDR1 SNHLY, CDR2 FYNNEI. The CDR3: CASSDRQGNQPQHF. CDR3 nucleotides: TGTGCCAGCAGTGACAGGCAGGGCAATCAGCCCCAGCATTTT.

J is TRBJ2-1 and V is TRBV28; 9 bases map to TRBD1. V lost 6 bases to trimming and J lost 2 bases; unmatched junction nucleotides: 17. Germline V gives CDR1 MDHEN, CDR2 SYDVKM. This CDR3 is 19 amino acids long. The CDR3 loop reads CASRGPGQGTTGAYNEQFF. CDR3 in DNA: TGTGCCAGCAGGGGGCCGGGACAGGGAACGACGGGCGCCTACAATGAGCAGTTCTTC.

The CDR3 DNA reads TGTGCCTGGAGTGTTCGACAGGGGGTTTTCCACGAGCAGTACTTC. Its translation: CAWSVRQGVFHEQYF. V gene TRBV30 combines with J gene TRBJ2-7, with 9 bases fitting TRBD1. The CDR3 contains 15 residues. V lost 0 bases, J lost 5 bases, and 8 bases stayed unmatched. Looked up from germline, CDR1 is GTSNPN and CDR2 is SVGIG (reference sequence).

The chain recombines TRBV2 with TRBJ2-7; the match to TRBD1 covers 8 bases. Germline lookup yields CDR1 SNHLY and CDR2 FYNNEI. V lost 6 bases, J lost 7 bases, and 8 bases stayed unmatched. This CDR3 spans 13 amino acids. CDR3 DNA sequence: TGTGCCAGCAGCCAGGATACAGGGGGAGAGCAGTACTTC. This translates into CASSQDTGGEQYF.

As regards this clone: An end of the junction differs from the germline gene, which may be a read error. The CDR3: CASREGRDQANYGYTF. In DNA form, the CDR3 reads TGTGCCAGCAGGGAAGGACGGGATCAAGCTAACTATGGCTACACCTTC. The genes are TRBV6-1 and TRBJ1-2, with D unresolved. Germline V lookup: CDR1 MNHNS, CDR2 SASEGT. The CDR3 has 16 residues.